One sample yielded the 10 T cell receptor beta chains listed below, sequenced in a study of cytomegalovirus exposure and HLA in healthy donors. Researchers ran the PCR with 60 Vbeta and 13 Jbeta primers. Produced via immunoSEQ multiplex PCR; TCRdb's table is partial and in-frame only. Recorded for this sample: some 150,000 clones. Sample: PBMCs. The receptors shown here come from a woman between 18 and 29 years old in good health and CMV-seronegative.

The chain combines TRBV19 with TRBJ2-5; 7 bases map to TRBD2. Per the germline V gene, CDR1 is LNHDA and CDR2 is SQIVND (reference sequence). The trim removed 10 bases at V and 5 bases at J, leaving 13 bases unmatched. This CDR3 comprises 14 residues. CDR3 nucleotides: TGTGCCACCAGTAGGGGACTATGGCAGGAGACCCAGTACTTC. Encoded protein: CATSRGLWQETQYF.

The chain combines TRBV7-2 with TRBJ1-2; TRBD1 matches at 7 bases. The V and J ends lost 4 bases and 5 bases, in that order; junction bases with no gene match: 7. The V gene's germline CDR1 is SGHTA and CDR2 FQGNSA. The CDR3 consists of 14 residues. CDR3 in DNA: TGTGCCAGCAGCTCCCAGGGGGGTGATTATGGCTACACCTTC. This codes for CASSSQGGDYGYTF.

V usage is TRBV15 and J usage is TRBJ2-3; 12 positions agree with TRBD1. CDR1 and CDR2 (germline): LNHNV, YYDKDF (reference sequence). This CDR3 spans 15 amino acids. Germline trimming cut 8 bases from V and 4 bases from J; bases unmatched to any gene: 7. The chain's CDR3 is CATFSGQGAADTQYF. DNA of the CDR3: TGTGCCACCTTCTCGGGACAGGGGGCCGCAGATACGCAGTATTTT. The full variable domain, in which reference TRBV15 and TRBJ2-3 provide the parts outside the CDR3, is DAMVIQNPRYQVTQFGKPVTLSCSQTLNHNVMYWYQQKSSQAPKLLFHYYDKDFNNEADTPDNFQSRRPNTSFCFLDIRSPGLGDTAMYLCATFSGQGAADTQYFGPGTRLTVL.

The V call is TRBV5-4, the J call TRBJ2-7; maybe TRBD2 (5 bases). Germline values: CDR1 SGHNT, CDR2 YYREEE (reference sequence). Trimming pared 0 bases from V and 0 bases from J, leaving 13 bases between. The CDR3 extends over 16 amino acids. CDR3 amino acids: CASSLGGLAGSYEQYF. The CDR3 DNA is TGTGCCAGCAGCTTGGGCGGGCTCGCGGGCTCCTACGAGCAGTACTTC.

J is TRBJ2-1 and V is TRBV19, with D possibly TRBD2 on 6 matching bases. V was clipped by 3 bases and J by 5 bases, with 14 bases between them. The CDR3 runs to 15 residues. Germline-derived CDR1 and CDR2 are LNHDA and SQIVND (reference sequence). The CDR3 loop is CASSISGETNNEQFF. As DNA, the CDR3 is TGTGCCAGTAGTATTTCGGGAGAGACAAACAATGAGCAGTTCTTC.

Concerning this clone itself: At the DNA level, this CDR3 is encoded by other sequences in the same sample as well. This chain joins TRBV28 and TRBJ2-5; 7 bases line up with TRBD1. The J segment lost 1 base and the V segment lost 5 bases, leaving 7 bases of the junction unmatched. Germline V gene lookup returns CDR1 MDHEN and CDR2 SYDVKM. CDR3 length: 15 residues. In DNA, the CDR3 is TGTGCCAGCAGTACGGCAGGGGGACCCCAAGAGACCCAGTACTTC. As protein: CASSTAGGPQETQYF.

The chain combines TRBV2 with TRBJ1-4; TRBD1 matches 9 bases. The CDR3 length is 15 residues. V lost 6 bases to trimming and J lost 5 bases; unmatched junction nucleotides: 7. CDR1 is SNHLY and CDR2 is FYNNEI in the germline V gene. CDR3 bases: TGTGCCAGCAGACTACCGGGACAGGGAAATGAAAAACTGTTTTTT. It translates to CASRLPGQGNEKLFF.

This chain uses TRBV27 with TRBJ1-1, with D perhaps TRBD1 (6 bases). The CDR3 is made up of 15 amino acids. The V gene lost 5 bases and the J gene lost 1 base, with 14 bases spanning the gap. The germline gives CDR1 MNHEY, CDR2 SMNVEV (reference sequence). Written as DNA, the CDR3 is TGTGCCAGCAGTCCCGCAGGGGCGAGGAACACTGAAGCTTTCTTT. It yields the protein CASSPAGARNTEAFF.

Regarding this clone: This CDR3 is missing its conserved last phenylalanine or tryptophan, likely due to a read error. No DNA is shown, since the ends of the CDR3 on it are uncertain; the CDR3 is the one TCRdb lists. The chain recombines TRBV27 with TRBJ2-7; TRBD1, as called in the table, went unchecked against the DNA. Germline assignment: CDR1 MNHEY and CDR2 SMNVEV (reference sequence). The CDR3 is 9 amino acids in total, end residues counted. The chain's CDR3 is CASSLYRVI.

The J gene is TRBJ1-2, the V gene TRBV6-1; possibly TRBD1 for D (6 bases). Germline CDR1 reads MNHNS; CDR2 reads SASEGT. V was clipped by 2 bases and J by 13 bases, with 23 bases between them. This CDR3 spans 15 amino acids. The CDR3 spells CASSEMGHRLSVSTF. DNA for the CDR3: TGTGCCAGCAGTGAAATGGGACATAGGCTCTCTGTCAGCACCTTC.